The clone carrying this T cell receptor beta chain appeared a few times. Antigen unknown. TCRdb passed the reads through MiXCR, listing each CDR3 protein once. This sample yields approximately 56,000 distinct CDR3 sequences, of which less than 20% are seen a single time; about 80% belongs to the top ten. CDR3 length: 17 amino acids. The germline CDR1 and CDR2 sequences are SGHKS and YYEKEE (reference sequence). Deletions cut 9 bases from V and 4 bases from J, with 27 bases between. This sample was included in a study of T cell repertoires in cytomegalovirus infection. As for the study in general: As its CMV epitopes, the study selected recently identified HLA-C-restricted and well-studied HLA-B-restricted targets. Whole-study results and caveats: HLA-C-restricted CMV clonotypes gave the most frequent clonotype in two of eight donors.

Sequenced here: CD8+ T cells from cultured PBMCs, sampled from culture after CMV antigen stimulation. The sequence was collected from a human donor in good health (CMV status not recorded). Some clones in this sample may be carry-over from other donors' samples. The chain uses TRBV5-5 and TRBJ2-3, with D possibly matching TRBD2 (6 bases). The CDR3 sequence: CATGSFGGPESSDTQYF. CDR3 sequence (DNA): TGTGCCACCGGGTCGTTCGGGGGACCAGAGTCATCAGATACGCAGTATTTT.